Shown below are 27 T cell receptor beta chains from a single sample sequenced in a study of cytomegalovirus exposure and HLA in healthy donors (dated by TCRdb to the late 2010s). Library prep was done by the immunoSEQ multiplex PCR assay. For the multiplex PCR, a mixture combining 60 forward primers for TCR Vbeta segments and 13 reverse primers for TCR Jbeta segments was used. Entries here come from immuneACCESS through TCRdb and include only in-frame sequences with V and J called. Some clones fail to appear in such tables; in the studies checked, an unresolved V gene covers under half of the shortfall, and the cause of the remainder is unknown. Across this sample there are around 120,000 clones, with around 74% seen only once. Over 25% of the sample comes from the top ten. Sequencing was done on a sample of PBMCs. The receptors were gathered from a man aged 60 to 69 in good health and CMV-seropositive.

The chain has TRBV28 and TRBJ2-5; D not resolved. Trimming took 2 bases from V and 3 from J, leaving 7 bases between them. Germline lookup yields CDR1 MDHEN and CDR2 SYDVKM. The CDR3 runs 13 residues. Here the CDR3 reads CASSLSPEETQYF. For the CDR3, the DNA is TGTGCCAGCAGTTTAAGTCCGGAAGAGACCCAGTACTTC. Supplemented by reference TRBV28 and TRBJ2-5, the full variable domain reads DVKVTQSSRYLVKRTGEKVFLECVQDMDHENMFWYRQDPGLGLRLIYFSYDVKMKEKGDIPEGYSVSREKKERFSLILESASTNQTSMYLCASSLSPEETQYFGPGTRLLVL.

DNA of the CDR3: TGTGCCAGCTCAGGGACTAGCGGGAGGCAATCCTACGAGCAGTACTTC. Amino acid sequence: CASSGTSGRQSYEQYF. This chain links TRBV18 with TRBJ2-7; 15 bases are shared with TRBD2. Per the germline V gene, CDR1 is KGHSH and CDR2 is LQKENI. The CDR3 consists of 16 residues. The V and J ends lost 5 bases and 1 base, in that order; junction bases with no gene match: 3.

The CDR3 coding sequence is TGTGCCAGTAGTAACCAGGGGGCTTTCACTGAAGCTTTCTTT. It specifies CASSNQGAFTEAFF. The chain is built from TRBV19 and TRBJ1-1; 8 bases fit TRBD1. Germline-derived CDR1 and CDR2 are LNHDA and SQIVND (reference sequence). Trimming took 4 bases from V and 4 from J; bases not matched to a gene: 5. The CDR3 spans 14 residues.

The V gene is TRBV4-2, the J gene TRBJ2-5; TRBD1 matches 8 bases. CDR1 is LGHNA and CDR2 is YNFKEQ in the germline V gene. The trim removed 2 bases at V and 5 bases at J, leaving 4 bases unmatched. This CDR3 has 14 residues. CDR3 sequence: CASSQRTGRETQYF. CDR3 DNA: TGTGCCAGCAGCCAACGGACAGGGAGGGAGACCCAGTACTTC.

The chain couples TRBV2 to TRBJ2-5, with 13 bases that match TRBD2. There are 15 residues in the CDR3. Trimming took 5 bases from V and 4 from J; bases not matched to a gene: 4. The germline V gene has CDR1 SNHLY and CDR2 FYNNEI. The CDR3 nucleotides read TGTGCCAGCAGTACTAGCGGGGGGGTGGGAGAGACCCAGTACTTC. Translated: CASSTSGGVGETQYF.

This chain joins TRBV6-1 and TRBJ2-1; 10 bases are shared with TRBD2. V was pared by 6 bases and J by 8 bases, with 10 bases of the junction left unmatched. The CDR3 totals 15 residues. Germline CDR1 reads MNHNS; CDR2 reads SASEGT. CDR3 loop: CASREMLAGEDEQFF. The DNA of the CDR3 is TGTGCCAGCAGAGAAATGCTAGCGGGGGAGGATGAGCAGTTCTTC.

The chain recombines TRBV6-5 with TRBJ1-4; a weak D match, TRBD1 (5 bases). This CDR3 is built from 13 residues. The germline V gene encodes CDR1 MNHEY and CDR2 SVGAGI. The ends were cut back, 8 bases at V and 8 bases at J, with 15 bases in the middle. The CDR3 DNA reads as TGTGCCAGCCAACGGGGCGGGAAGGAAAAACTGTTTTTT. Translation gives CASQRGGKEKLFF.

The chain couples TRBV5-6 to TRBJ2-6, with D possibly TRBD1 on 5 matching bases. The V end lost 6 bases, the J end lost 0 bases, and 13 bases lay between the germline ends. The CDR3 is made up of 16 amino acids. CDR1 and CDR2 (germline): SGHDT, YYEEEE. The CDR3 sequence is CASTKQGSSGANVLTF. CDR3 coding DNA: TGTGCCAGCACGAAGCAGGGAAGCTCTGGGGCCAACGTCCTGACTTTC.

The CDR3 nucleotides are TGTGCCAGCAGTTCTCCGGGTAGTGGGGCCAACGTCCTGACTTTC. It is translated as CASSSPGSGANVLTF. The chain has TRBV28 and TRBJ2-6; D call uncertain. This CDR3 spans 15 amino acids. V lost 4 bases, J lost 3 bases, and 10 bases lay in between. The germline gives CDR1 MDHEN, CDR2 SYDVKM.

The chain has TRBV5-6 and TRBJ2-7, with D perhaps TRBD1 (5 bases). Germline V gene lookup returns CDR1 SGHDT and CDR2 YYEEEE. The CDR3 extends over 13 amino acids. V was cut by 4 bases and J by 0 bases, with 8 bases left in between. The CDR3 region is CASSRTSSYEQYF. Here the CDR3 DNA reads TGTGCCAGCAGCCGGACAAGCTCCTACGAGCAGTACTTC.

There are a few counts of this clone. V usage is TRBV19 and J usage is TRBJ2-5, with D possibly matching TRBD2 (6 bases). This CDR3 spans 11 amino acids. Germline V lookup: CDR1 LNHDA, CDR2 SQIVND (reference sequence). The V end was cut by 5 bases, the J end by 9 bases, with 10 bases between. The CDR3 bases are TGTGCCAGTAGTTCTCAGCGGGCCCAGTACTTC. Translating gives CASSSQRAQYF. Together with reference TRBV19 and TRBJ2-5, the CDR3 gives the full variable domain: DGGITQSPKYLFRKEGQNVTLSCEQNLNHDAMYWYRQDPGQGLRLIYYSQIVNDFQKGDIAEGYSVSREKKESFPLTVTSAQKNPTAFYLCASSSQRAQYFGPGTRLLVL.

The V call is TRBV5-1, the J call TRBJ1-2; D is unclear. Trimming cost V 5 bases and J 2 bases, with 7 bases left between them. The length of the CDR3 is 12 residues. CDR1 is SGHRS and CDR2 is YFSETQ in the germline V gene. The CDR3 DNA reads as TGCGCCAGCAGGCTCCAGAACTATGGCTACACCTTC. It is translated as CASRLQNYGYTF.

V gene TRBV7-3 combines with J gene TRBJ2-2; 7 bases are a match to TRBD1. There are 16 residues in the CDR3. Per germline, CDR1 SGHTA and CDR2 FQGTGA. J was trimmed by 1 base and V by 3 bases; bases with no gene match: 5. The CDR3 DNA follows: TGTGCCAGCAGCTTCCTGACAGGGAGGAACACCGGGGAGCTGTTTTTT. Translating gives CASSFLTGRNTGELFF.

This clone was picked up one time. The chain has TRBV19 and TRBJ1-2, with D hard to call. From germline, CDR1 is LNHDA and CDR2 SQIVND (reference sequence). Trimming took 5 bases from V and 4 from J, leaving 17 bases between them. The CDR3 totals 15 residues. The CDR3 spells CASSSPAWAIYGYTF. The CDR3 DNA reads TGTGCCAGTAGTTCGCCGGCGTGGGCGATCTATGGCTACACCTTC. Combining the CDR3 with reference TRBV19 and TRBJ1-2 gives the whole variable domain DGGITQSPKYLFRKEGQNVTLSCEQNLNHDAMYWYRQDPGQGLRLIYYSQIVNDFQKGDIAEGYSVSREKKESFPLTVTSAQKNPTAFYLCASSSPAWAIYGYTFGSGTRLTVV.

This sequence joins TRBV7-3 and TRBJ1-6; possibly TRBD1 for D (5 bases). V lost 1 base and J lost 7, with 11 bases in between. CDR1 is SGHTA and CDR2 is FQGTGA in the germline V gene. CDR3 size: 15 residues. The CDR3 DNA reads TGTGCCAGCAGCTTAATCTCAGGGCTCAATTCACCCCTCCACTTT. This sequence encodes CASSLISGLNSPLHF. The variable domain in full, completed from reference TRBV7-3 and TRBJ1-6, reads GAGVSQTPSNKVTEKGKYVELRCDPISGHTALYWYRQSLGQGPEFLIYFQGTGAADDSGLPNDRFFAVRPEGSVSTLKIQRTERGDSAVYLCASSLISGLNSPLHFGNGTRLTVT.

J is TRBJ1-1 and V is TRBV5-1, with no clear D. Per the germline V gene, CDR1 is SGHRS and CDR2 is YFSETQ. V lost 0 bases and J 0 bases, leaving 6 bases between the germline ends. There are 14 residues in the CDR3. The CDR3 sequence is CASSLAVMNTEAFF. The CDR3 nucleotides read TGCGCCAGCAGCTTGGCCGTTATGAACACTGAAGCTTTCTTT.

The CDR3 protein is CASMGQPNQPQHF. CDR3 coding DNA: TGTGCCAGCATGGGACAGCCCAATCAGCCCCAGCATTTT. The rearrangement joins TRBV6-5 to TRBJ1-5, with 7 bases fitting TRBD1. The germline gives CDR1 MNHEY, CDR2 SVGAGI. The trim removed 7 bases at V and 3 bases at J, leaving 3 bases unmatched. The CDR3 totals 13 residues.

The chain is built from TRBV6-5 and TRBJ1-3, with D perhaps TRBD1 (5 bases). V was pared by 4 bases and J by 0 bases, with 13 bases between. Germline-derived CDR1 and CDR2 are MNHEY and SVGAGI. The CDR3 consists of 16 residues. This chain's CDR3 is CASSSPGRGSGNTIYF. For the CDR3, the DNA is TGTGCCAGCAGTTCCCCAGGGCGCGGCTCTGGAAACACCATATATTTT.

The chain carries TRBV13 and TRBJ2-7; 7 nucleotides agree with TRBD1. Losses at the gene ends were 5 bases for V and 3 bases for J; bases not matched to a gene: 7. From germline, CDR1 is PRHDT and CDR2 FYEKMQ (reference sequence). The CDR3 is 14 residues long. The DNA for the CDR3 is TGTGCCAGCAGCCCAGACAGGGACGGCTACGAGCAGTACTTC. Translation gives CASSPDRDGYEQYF.

The chain employs TRBV18 and TRBJ2-2; perhaps TRBD1 as D (5 bases). The germline gives CDR1 KGHSH, CDR2 LQKENI. V lost 5 bases and J 6 bases, leaving 16 bases between the germline ends. This CDR3 region has 15 residues. CDR3 protein: CASSDDRNGAGELFF. The CDR3 coding sequence is TGTGCCAGCTCAGACGACAGAAACGGCGCCGGGGAGCTGTTTTTT.

The V call is TRBV6-6, the J call TRBJ1-4, with D perhaps matching TRBD1 (6 bases). The length of the CDR3 is 16 residues. Trimming took off 3 bases at V and 8 bases at J, with 19 bases between the two ends. Germline V gene data show CDR1 as MNHNY and CDR2 as SVGAGI (reference sequence). CDR3 DNA sequence: TGTGCCAGCAGTTATCTTGGGGGCGTAGGTTTAGAAAAACTGTTTTTT. It specifies CASSYLGGVGLEKLFF.

This clone appeared once. The chain recombines TRBV6-6 with TRBJ1-5; D is perhaps TRBD1 (5 bases). CDR1 is MNHNY, CDR2 SVGAGI, per germline (reference sequence). The CDR3 consists of 13 residues. V lost 4 bases and J 5 bases, leaving 9 bases between the germline ends. The CDR3 here is CASSLAGDQPQHF. Here the CDR3 DNA reads TGTGCCAGCAGTTTGGCGGGGGATCAGCCCCAGCATTTT.

The chain links TRBV5-8 to TRBJ2-2; D uncertain. Germline values: CDR1 SGHTS, CDR2 YDEGEE. Deletions cut 5 bases from V and 0 bases from J, with 5 bases between. There are 13 residues in the CDR3. In DNA form, the CDR3 reads TGTGCCAGCAGGCGGACGAACACCGGGGAGCTGTTTTTT. This translates into CASRRTNTGELFF.

CDR3 sequence: CASPDRGRVTGELFF. The CDR3 region has the DNA TGTGCCAGTCCTGACAGGGGGCGAGTGACCGGGGAGCTGTTTTTT. The V and J genes are TRBV27 and TRBJ2-2; TRBD1 matches at 10 bases. The CDR3 contains 15 residues. The germline V gene has CDR1 MNHEY and CDR2 SMNVEV (reference sequence). Unmatched junction bases numbered 9, after V lost 9 bases and J lost 5 bases.

The chain uses TRBV2 and TRBJ1-2; 7 nucleotides match TRBD1. Germline CDR1 reads SNHLY; CDR2 reads FYNNEI. The J segment lost 4 bases and the V segment lost 4 bases, leaving 6 bases of the junction unmatched. The CDR3 has 14 amino acids. The DNA for the CDR3 is TGTGCCAGCAGTGTCTGGACAGGAACCTATGGCTACACCTTC. Residues: CASSVWTGTYGYTF.

This clone was seen only once. The chain joins TRBV4-2 to TRBJ2-3; 8 bases agree with TRBD2. The CDR3 is 17 amino acids. The germline V gene encodes CDR1 LGHNA and CDR2 YNFKEQ. V trimming: 1 base; J trimming: 4 bases; junction bases outside the gene matches: 10. This CDR3 is CASSQGFGLAVPDTQYF. As DNA, the CDR3 is TGTGCCAGCAGCCAAGGATTCGGACTAGCAGTCCCAGATACGCAGTATTTT.

The rearrangement uses TRBV6-6 and TRBJ1-3; D is ambiguous. Trimming stripped 6 bases from V and 2 bases from J, with 8 bases between. Germline-derived CDR1 and CDR2 are MNHNY and SVGAGI (reference sequence). CDR3 length equals 13 residues. This chain's CDR3 is CASSLQAGNTIYF. CDR3 bases: TGTGCCAGCAGCCTTCAGGCTGGAAACACCATATATTTT.